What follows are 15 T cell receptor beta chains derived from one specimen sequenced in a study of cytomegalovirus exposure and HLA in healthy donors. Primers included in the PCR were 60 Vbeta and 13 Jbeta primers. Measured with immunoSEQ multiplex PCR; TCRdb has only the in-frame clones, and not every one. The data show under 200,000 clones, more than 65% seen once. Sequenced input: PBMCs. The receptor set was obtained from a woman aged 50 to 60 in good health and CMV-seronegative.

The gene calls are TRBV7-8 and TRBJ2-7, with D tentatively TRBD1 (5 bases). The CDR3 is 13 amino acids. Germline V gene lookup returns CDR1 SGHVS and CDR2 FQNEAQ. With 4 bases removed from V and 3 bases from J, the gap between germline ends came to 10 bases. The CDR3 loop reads CASSWDQGYEQYF. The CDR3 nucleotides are TGTGCCAGCAGCTGGGATCAGGGCTACGAGCAGTACTTC. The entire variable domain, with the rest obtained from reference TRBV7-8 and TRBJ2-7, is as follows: GAGVSQSPRYKVAKRGQDVALRCDPISGHVSLFWYQQALGQGPEFLTYFQNEAQLDKSGLPSDRFFAERPEGSVSTLKIQRTQQEDSAVYLCASSWDQGYEQYFGPGTRLTVT.

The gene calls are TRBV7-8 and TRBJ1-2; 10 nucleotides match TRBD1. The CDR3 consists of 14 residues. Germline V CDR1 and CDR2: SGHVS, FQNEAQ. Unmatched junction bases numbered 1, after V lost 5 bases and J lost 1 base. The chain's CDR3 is CASSRTGGNYGYTF. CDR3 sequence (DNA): TGTGCCAGCAGCCGGACAGGGGGTAACTATGGCTACACCTTC.

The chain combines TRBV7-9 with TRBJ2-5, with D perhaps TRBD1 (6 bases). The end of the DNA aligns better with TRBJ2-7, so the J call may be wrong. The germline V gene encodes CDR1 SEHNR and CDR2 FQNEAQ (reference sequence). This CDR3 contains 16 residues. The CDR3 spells CASSSPLAGADYEQYF. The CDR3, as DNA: TGTGCCAGCAGCTCTCCTCTTGCAGGGGCTGACTACGAGCAGTACTTC.

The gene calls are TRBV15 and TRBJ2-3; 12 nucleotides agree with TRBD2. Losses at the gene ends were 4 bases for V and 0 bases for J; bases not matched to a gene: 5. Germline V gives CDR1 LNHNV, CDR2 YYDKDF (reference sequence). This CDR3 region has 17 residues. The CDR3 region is CATSTRTSGASTDTQYF. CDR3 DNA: TGTGCCACCAGCACCCGGACTAGCGGGGCGAGCACAGATACGCAGTATTTT. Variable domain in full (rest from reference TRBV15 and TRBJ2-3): DAMVIQNPRYQVTQFGKPVTLSCSQTLNHNVMYWYQQKSSQAPKLLFHYYDKDFNNEADTPDNFQSRRPNTSFCFLDIRSPGLGDTAMYLCATSTRTSGASTDTQYFGPGTRLTVL.

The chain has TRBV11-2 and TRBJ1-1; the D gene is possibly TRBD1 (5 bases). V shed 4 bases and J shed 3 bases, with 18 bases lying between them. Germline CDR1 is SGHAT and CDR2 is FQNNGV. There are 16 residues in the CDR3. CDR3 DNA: TGTGCCAGCAGCTCGACTCCGGGGGTATCGTACACTGAAGCTTTCTTT. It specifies CASSSTPGVSYTEAFF.

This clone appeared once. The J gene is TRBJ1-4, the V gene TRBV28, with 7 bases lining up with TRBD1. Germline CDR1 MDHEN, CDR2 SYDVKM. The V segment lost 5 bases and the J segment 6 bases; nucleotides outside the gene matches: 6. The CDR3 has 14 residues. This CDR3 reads CASSTGVRDEKLFF. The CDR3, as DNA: TGTGCCAGCAGTACAGGGGTACGGGATGAAAAACTGTTTTTT.

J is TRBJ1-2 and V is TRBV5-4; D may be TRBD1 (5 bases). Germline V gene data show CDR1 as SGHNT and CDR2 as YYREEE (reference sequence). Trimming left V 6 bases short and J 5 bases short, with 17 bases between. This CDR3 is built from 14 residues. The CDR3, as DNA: TGTGCCAGCAACCCGGACAAGGTCGGTTATGGCTACACCTTC. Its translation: CASNPDKVGYGYTF.

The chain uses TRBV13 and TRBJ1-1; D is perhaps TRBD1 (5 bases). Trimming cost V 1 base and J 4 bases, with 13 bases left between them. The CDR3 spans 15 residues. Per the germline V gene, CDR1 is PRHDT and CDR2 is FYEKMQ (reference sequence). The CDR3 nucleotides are TGTGCCAGCAGCTTAGAGGGGTTGGTTGGCACTGAAGCTTTCTTT. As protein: CASSLEGLVGTEAFF. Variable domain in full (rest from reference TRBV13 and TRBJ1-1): AAGVIQSPRHLIKEKRETATLKCYPIPRHDTVYWYQQGPGQDPQFLISFYEKMQSDKGSIPDRFSAQQFSDYHSELNMSSLELGDSALYFCASSLEGLVGTEAFFGQGTRLTVV.

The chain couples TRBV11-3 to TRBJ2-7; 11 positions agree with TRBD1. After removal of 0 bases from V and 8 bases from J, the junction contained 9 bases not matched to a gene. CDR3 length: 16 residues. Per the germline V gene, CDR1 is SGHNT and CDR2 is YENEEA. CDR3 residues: CASSLDGTGGIYKQYF. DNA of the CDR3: TGTGCCAGCAGCTTAGATGGGACAGGGGGGATTTACAAGCAGTACTTC.

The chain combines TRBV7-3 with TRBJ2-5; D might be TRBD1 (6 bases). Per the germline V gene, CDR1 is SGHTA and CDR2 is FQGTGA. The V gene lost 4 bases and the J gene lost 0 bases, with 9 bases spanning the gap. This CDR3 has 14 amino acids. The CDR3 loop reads CASSSGQYQETQYF. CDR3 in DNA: TGTGCCAGCAGCTCCGGACAGTACCAAGAGACCCAGTACTTC.

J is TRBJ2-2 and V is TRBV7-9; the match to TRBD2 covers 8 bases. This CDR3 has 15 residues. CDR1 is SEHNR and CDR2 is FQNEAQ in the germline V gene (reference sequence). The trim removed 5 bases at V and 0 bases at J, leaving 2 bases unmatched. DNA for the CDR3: TGTGCCAGCAGCCCGGGACTAGCGAACACCGGGGAGCTGTTTTTT. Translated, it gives CASSPGLANTGELFF.

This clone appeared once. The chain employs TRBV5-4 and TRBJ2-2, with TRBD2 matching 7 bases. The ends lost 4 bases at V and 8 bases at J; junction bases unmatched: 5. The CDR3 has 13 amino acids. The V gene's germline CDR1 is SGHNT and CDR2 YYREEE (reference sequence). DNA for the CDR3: TGTGCCAGCAGCCCGAACGGGAGGGGGGAGCTGTTTTTT. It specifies CASSPNGRGELFF.

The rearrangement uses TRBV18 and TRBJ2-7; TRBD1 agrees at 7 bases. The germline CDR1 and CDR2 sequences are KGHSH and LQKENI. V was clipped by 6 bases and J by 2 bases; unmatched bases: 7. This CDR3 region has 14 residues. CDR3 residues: CASSGTDTAYEQYF. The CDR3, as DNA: TGTGCCAGCTCCGGGACAGATACGGCCTACGAGCAGTACTTC.

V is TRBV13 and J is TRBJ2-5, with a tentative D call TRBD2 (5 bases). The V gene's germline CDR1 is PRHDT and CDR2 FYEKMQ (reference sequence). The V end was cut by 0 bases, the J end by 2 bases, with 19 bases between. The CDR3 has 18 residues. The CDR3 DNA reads TGTGCCAGCAGCTTAGGAGTAGGAACTACCAGGAGGCAAGAGACCCAGTACTTC. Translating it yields CASSLGVGTTRRQETQYF.

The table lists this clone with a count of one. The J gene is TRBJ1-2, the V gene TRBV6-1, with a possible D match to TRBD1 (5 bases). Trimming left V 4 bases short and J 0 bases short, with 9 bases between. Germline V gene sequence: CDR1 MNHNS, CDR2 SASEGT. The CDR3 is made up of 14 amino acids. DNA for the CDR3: TGTGCCAGCAGTGGGGGGGACTCTAACTATGGCTACACCTTC. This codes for CASSGGDSNYGYTF.